This TCR beta chain was sequenced for a study of regulatory T cells in long-lasting Graves disease (dated by TCRdb to the early 2020s). About the full investigation: Persistent Graves' disease meant more than 5 years of antithyroid drug treatment with TSH receptor autoantibodies that stayed positive. Patients with persistent Graves' disease were compared with patients with newly diagnosed Graves' disease using TCR sequencing and RNA sequencing of peripheral blood. The study was conducted in China and was registered as a clinical trial. TCR sequencing covered around 13 persistent and 20 or so newly diagnosed Graves' disease patients, some 35 samples in total. In the clinical cohort, patients with persistent Graves' disease had used antithyroid drugs for an average of about 10.3 years. The study at large found these results: Sequencing and analysis were limited to the TCR beta chain. Persistent disease showed preferential use of TRBV28, TRBJ1-2 and TRBJ2-5, whereas newly diagnosed disease favored TRBV20-1 and TRBJ2-1. Persistent Graves' disease patients showed lower TCR Shannon entropy and fewer highly expanded clones than newly diagnosed patients, suggesting clonal expansion. Because the primary lesion, thyroid tissue, could not be accessed, the study looked at peripheral blood alone. Persistent patients shared more public clonotypes among themselves (around 3,000) than newly diagnosed patients did (about 900). As a limitation, the authors acknowledged that the small sample size may reduce accuracy.

What the time point label conveys for this sample: persistent/refractory GD, antithyroid drugs over 5 years with positive TRAb. For both TCR sequencing and RNA sequencing, RNA was extracted from PBMCs using TRIzol. The diagnosis of Graves' disease was made according to American Thyroid Association guidelines. Patients for the study were recruited at an endocrinology department in Xi'an, China. Each patient gave approximately 10 milliliters of peripheral blood, collected in an EDTA anticoagulant tube. PBMCs were isolated by Ficoll Paque Plus density gradient separation without further T cell sorting. RNA quality was checked with an Agilent 2100 Bioanalyzer and agarose gel, and concentration with a NanoDrop 2000. Measured from the cysteine to the phenylalanine, the CDR3 is 16 residues long. The read is trimmed to its CDR3 DNA, 48 bases read in frame from base 1. Trimming removed 2 bases from V and 0 bases from J, leaving 11 bases between the germline ends. For CDR1 and CDR2, the germline V gene lists MDHEN and SYDVKM.

This clonotype was counted between two and nine times. Its antigen remains unidentified. Base qualities are not provided; no much larger clone lies one nucleotide away. Library prep was done by multiplex PCR. For sequencing, an Illumina HiSeq 4000 was employed. TCR beta libraries were built with iRepertoire HTBI primers and Arm-PCR amplification of CDR3 regions. PCR products were gel purified before sequencing. Per the source publication's procedure: Across samples, around 58 TRBV and 14 TRBJ segments were identified and used for gene usage analysis of CDR3 amino acid clonotypes. Filtered high-quality paired reads were merged into contigs using COPE and FqMerger. BLAST was used to align contigs to the IMGT TRBV, TRBD and TRBJ reference genes, and CDR3 was defined following IMGT. Any clonotype with a frequency above 0.1% was classified as a highly expanded clone. Repertoire diversity was measured by Shannon entropy, and V-J evenness by the Gini coefficient. A clonotype found in more than one individual was treated as public. The public reads were run again by TCRdb, first through fastp at Q25 and then through MiXCR, and only productive beta chains were kept. Here each entry gathers all rows of one CDR3 protein and keeps the most common genes and DNA. The V and J calls, along with clone size, are taken from TCRdb and not from the paper's own processing. The sample yields some 370,000 distinct CDR3 sequences; 20% to 25% were counted once. 25% to 30% of the sample is taken by the ten largest.

The rearrangement joined TRBV28 to TRBJ1-3, with TRBD1 as a weak D call on 6 bases. Sequencing used peripheral blood mononuclear cells (PBMCs), obtained when the disease was refractory, from a patient treated with antithyroid drugs. This receptor was obtained from a woman aged 40-49 years with Graves disease. Donor details come from another sample of the same person, matched by shared clones. Here the CDR3 is given as CASSLGGTRSGNTIYF. The bases are TGTGCCAGCAGTTTAGGGGGCACCCGCTCTGGAAACACCATATATTTT.